This T cell receptor (beta chain) was captured in a study of identifying expanded T cells in peripheral blood (dated by TCRdb to the late 2010s). About the full investigation: Four technical replicates, made by sequencing separate aliquots from the same pool of genomic DNA, were compared pairwise. Broader findings and caveats from the paper: Around 1.3 differentially abundant clones were flagged by the binomial model between technical replicates, whereas about 15 and 18 were flagged over approximately two weeks and four weeks, respectively. For all healthy donors, the variance in clone template counts between approximately 2-week samples rose significantly as total template count increased. Both the number of clones called differentially abundant and the false-positive rate were significantly reduced by the beta-binomial model across all healthy-donor time intervals. It was expected by the authors that biological variance in healthy repertoires might increase further over much longer intervals, such as months to years.

TCRbeta CDR3 regions were profiled with the immunoSEQ Assay using bias-controlled multiplex PCR amplification of genomic DNA. Processing in the source paper ran as follows. The absolute abundance of each unique TCRbeta CDR3 region was quantified after sequences were collapsed and filtered. Differential abundance was tested with a binomial (Fisher-equivalent) model and with a beta-binomial model adding time-dependent variance fitted from healthy donors. Any clone with fewer than 5 combined templates was excluded, and a clone was called differentially abundant if its Benjamini-Hochberg FDR was below 0.01. In the beta-binomial model, variance was expressed as a function of the total template count across the two samples, in the form v = (b*log(k)+a)^2. TCRdb carries this immuneACCESS record with in-frame sequences only. Its versions omit some clonotypes, under half of them owing to an unresolved V gene in the studies checked, with the rest unexplained. V and J calls and clone size are copied from that table; D and trimming were computed from the DNA. The sample includes about 85,000 clones, with 88% observed a single time. The ten largest clones add up to about 20% of the sample.

The CDR1 and CDR2 encoded by the germline V gene are MGHDK and SYGVNS. Ends trimmed: V by 6 bases, J by 7 bases; bases unmatched to a gene: 14. The CDR3 starts with the cysteine, ends with the phenylalanine, and has 16 residues. The kept DNA is CDR3 alone, 48 bases in frame from the first base. No immune events, such as infections, were documented for the healthy donors during the collection period. To calibrate time-dependent variance in a beta-binomial model of T-cell clone differential abundance, blood repertoires from healthy donors were used as a training cohort. The training cohort comprised ten or so healthy donors, 3 female and 7 male. On average the donors were around 41 years old, and their ages spanned about 29 to 65 years. Whole blood from each healthy donor was obtained from a commercial supplier and was collected at three time points around 15 days apart. For immunosequencing, genomic DNA was extracted from whole blood that had not been sorted.

A word on this clone: No cognate antigen has been identified for it. No quality values exist for individual bases; no much larger clone is one base distant.

The sample was blood. The rearranged segments are TRBV25-1 and TRBJ2-1; 8 bases in the middle match TRBD2. This clonotype was obtained from a person aged 18 to 75 in good health. The sequenced DNA is TGTGCCAGCAGCGCAAGAGGGACTAGGGGACCTAATGAGCAGTTCTTC. Its translation reads: CASSARGTRGPNEQFF.